The T cell receptor (beta chain) under discussion was sequenced for a study of blood T cell repertoires in COVID-19. Study-level information: In each case, the material was cDNA or gDNA derived from T cells, B-cell-depleted T cells, or PBMCs.

All enrollees were roughly 18 to 100 years old and from 25 or so US areas. The study counted Cohort 3 donors as recovered given two negative PCRs, clearance, or symptom resolution. In the original analysis: Estimation of nucleated cell counts relied on the amplification of reference gene primers. Assay: immunoSEQ multiplex PCR; the TCRdb copy retains only in-frame clones and omits some. The V and J calls and the clone size are those of that table, but D and trimming were determined from the DNA. The data hold some 490,000 clones, with 70% to 90% observed a single time. V lost 6 bases and J 8 bases, leaving 10 bases between the germline ends. The CDR3 totals 12 residues. The germline CDR1 and CDR2 sequences are SNHLY and FYNNEI.

The specimen sequenced was PBMCs or T cells enriched from blood (not recorded which). The rearrangement joins TRBV2 to TRBJ1-4, with TRBD1 as a possible D gene (5 bases). The clonotype comes from a woman aged 55-70 years who had recovered from COVID-19. The DNA of the CDR3 is TGTGCCAGCAGCTGGGGGGGAGAAAAACTGTTTTTT. This translates into CASSWGGEKLFF.